This T cell receptor (beta chain) was recovered during a study of blood T cell repertoires in COVID-19. Study in general: Researchers got acute and convalescent COVID-19 samples from the United States, Italy and Spain. PBMCs, B-cell-depleted T cells, or T cells provided the cDNA or gDNA that made up the material.

In the source study's methods: Researchers report that nucleated cell counts were estimated from reference gene primer amplification. TCRdb keeps only in-frame clones here, not all; method: immunoSEQ multiplex PCR. V and J calls and clone size are copied from that table; D and trimming were computed from the DNA. This table has fewer than 120,000 clones, roughly 80% appearing once. The receptor's source is a woman aged 60 to 75 with acute or convalescent COVID-19. Sequencing was done on a sample of peripheral blood.

The DNA of the CDR3 is TGTGCCAGCAGTTTCGCCGGGACAGCGAACGTCTATGGCTACACCTTC. Protein sequence: CASSFAGTANVYGYTF. The chain couples TRBV6-2 or TRBV6-3 to TRBJ1-2; 7 positions agree with TRBD1. The CDR3 runs to 16 residues. Germline values: CDR1 MNHEY, CDR2 SVGEGT. With V trimmed by 4 bases and J by 4 bases, 12 bases remained unmatched.